One sample yielded the 17 T cell receptor beta chains listed below, sequenced in a study of T cell repertoires in cytomegalovirus infection. A single record per CDR3 protein comes from TCRdb applying MiXCR to the reads. Here the sample spans under 120,000 distinct CDR3 sequences, around 40% being singletons. These receptors have no known antigen. The specimen comprised CD8+ T cells from cultured PBMCs, sampled from culture after CMV antigen stimulation. The receptor set was obtained from a human donor in good health (CMV status not recorded). Some clones in this sample may be carry-over from other donors' samples.

This clonotype was seen a single time. The chain uses TRBV5-1 and TRBJ2-1; 7 bases are a match to TRBD2. V was pared by 0 bases and J by 6 bases, with 9 bases of the junction left unmatched. Germline V gene lookup returns CDR1 SGHRS and CDR2 YFSETQ. The CDR3 spans 16 residues. Here the CDR3 reads CASSLAGRLAPNEQFF. The CDR3 coding sequence is TGCGCCAGCAGCTTGGCGGGGAGACTAGCACCCAATGAGCAGTTCTTC. The full variable domain, rest sourced from reference TRBV5-1 and TRBJ2-1, is KAGVTQTPRYLIKTRGQQVTLSCSPISGHRSVSWYQQTPGQGLQFLFEYFSETQRNKGNFPGRFSGRQFSNSRSEMNVSTLELGDSALYLCASSLAGRLAPNEQFFGPGTRLTVL.

The CDR3 loop reads CASTLPGTSAYNEQFF. The DNA of the CDR3 is TGTGCCAGCACCCTCCCCGGGACTAGCGCCTACAATGAGCAGTTCTTC. The V call is TRBV12-3 or TRBV12-4, the J call TRBJ2-1; 10 bases are shared with TRBD2. This CDR3 is 16 amino acids long. Losses at the gene ends were 7 bases for V and 2 bases for J; bases not matched to a gene: 8.

V and J are TRBV10-3 and TRBJ2-7; no firm D call. Trimming cost V 2 bases and J 0 bases, with 8 bases left between them. Looked up from germline, CDR1 is ENHRY and CDR2 is SYGVKD. The CDR3 extends over 14 amino acids. CDR3 coding DNA: TGTGCCATCAGTGAGGTCTCTAGCTCCTACGAGCAGTACTTC. Translating it yields CAISEVSSSYEQYF.

This clonotype was seen only a few times. V is TRBV6-1 and J is TRBJ1-5; D remains ambiguous. CDR1 is MNHNS and CDR2 is SASEGT in the germline V gene. With 5 bases removed from V and 4 bases from J, the gap between germline ends came to 15 bases. The CDR3 length is 15 residues. CDR3 DNA sequence: TGTGCCAGCAGTAAGCCGGCCAACTTGAATCAGCCCCAGCATTTT. Translated: CASSKPANLNQPQHF.

The J gene is TRBJ1-2, the V gene TRBV7-3, with D perhaps TRBD1 (5 bases). V gave up 6 bases and J gave up 1 base, with 12 bases separating them. The CDR3 contains 14 residues. From germline, CDR1 is SGHTA and CDR2 FQGTGA. CDR3: CASSRQQINYGYTF. The CDR3 coding sequence is TGTGCCAGCAGTAGACAGCAGATTAACTATGGCTACACCTTC.

The V gene is TRBV7-6, the J gene TRBJ1-3; D ambiguous. There are 16 residues in the CDR3. Per the germline V gene, CDR1 is SGHVS and CDR2 is FNYEAQ. V was trimmed by 1 base and J by 1 base, leaving 11 bases between them. The CDR3: CASSLVDGRSGNTIYF. CDR3 in DNA: TGTGCCAGCAGCTTAGTGGACGGAAGATCTGGAAACACCATATATTTT.

The chain employs TRBV7-8 and TRBJ1-2; D possibly corresponds to TRBD1 (6 bases). This CDR3 is 13 amino acids long. Germline loops: CDR1 SGHVS, CDR2 FQNEAQ. V gave up 5 bases and J gave up 8 bases, with 15 bases separating them. The CDR3 coding sequence is TGTGCCAGCAGCCTTGGGGGGGCGCTCGGCTACACCTTC. Its protein is CASSLGGALGYTF.

This sequence joins TRBV28 and TRBJ1-5; 8 nucleotides align to TRBD1. Germline V gives CDR1 MDHEN, CDR2 SYDVKM. With V trimmed by 8 bases and J by 8 bases, 11 bases remained unmatched. The CDR3 extends over 14 amino acids. The DNA of the CDR3 is TGTGCCAGCGGCCGGACAGGGCATATTGAGCCCCAGCATTTT. Translated: CASGRTGHIEPQHF.

This chain uses TRBV12-3 or TRBV12-4 with TRBJ2-3; 11 bases agree with TRBD2. The CDR3 sequence is 17 residues long. V was pared by 5 bases and J by 5 bases, with 12 bases of the junction left unmatched. The CDR3 sequence: CASSPYKIAGGKDTQYF. The DNA for the CDR3 is TGTGCCAGCAGTCCCTACAAGATAGCGGGGGGGAAAGATACGCAGTATTTT.

This rearrangement joins TRBV5-5 to TRBJ1-1, with a possible D match to TRBD1 (6 bases). The germline CDR1 and CDR2 sequences are SGHKS and YYEKEE (reference sequence). This CDR3 contains 16 residues. Deletions cut 4 bases from V and 5 bases from J, with 21 bases between. For the CDR3, the DNA is TGTGCCAGCAGCGAGATGTTAAGGGTCCAGGGGACTGAAGCTTTCTTT. Amino acid sequence: CASSEMLRVQGTEAFF. Full variable domain (outside the CDR3, taken from reference TRBV5-5 and TRBJ1-1): DAGVTQSPTHLIKTRGQQVTLRCSPISGHKSVSWYQQVLGQGPQFIFQYYEKEERGRGNFPDRFSARQFPNYSSELNVNALLLGDSALYLCASSEMLRVQGTEAFFGQGTRLTVV.

This clonotype showed up just a few times. This rearrangement joins TRBV6-5 to TRBJ1-1, with D unresolved. The V and J ends lost 0 bases and 1 base respectively, with 9 bases between them. Germline V gives CDR1 MNHEY, CDR2 SVGAGI. CDR3 size: 15 residues. The CDR3 DNA is TGTGCCAGCAGTTACTCGCTGACGTCGAACACTGAAGCTTTCTTT. Translation: CASSYSLTSNTEAFF.

This rearrangement joins TRBV29-1 to TRBJ2-7, with D possibly TRBD1 on 6 matching bases. The V gene lost 1 base and the J gene lost 6 bases, with 13 bases spanning the gap. This CDR3 spans 13 amino acids. The germline V gene has CDR1 SQVTM and CDR2 ANQGSEA. CDR3 DNA sequence: TGCAGCGTTGAAGGGGGGCTCAATCTCGAGCAGTACTTC. Amino acids: CSVEGGLNLEQYF.

This clonotype was found a few times. The gene calls are TRBV19 and TRBJ2-5; D gene ambiguous. Germline V gene lookup returns CDR1 LNHDA and CDR2 SQIVND (reference sequence). V lost 6 bases and J lost 9, with 2 bases in between. The CDR3 covers 8 residues. CDR3 residues: CASRAQYF. The CDR3 coding sequence is TGTGCCAGTAGGGCCCAGTACTTC.

This clonotype turned up a few times. This chain uses TRBV7-9 with TRBJ2-1; TRBD1 agrees at 9 bases. CDR1 SEHNR and CDR2 FQNEAQ come from the germline V gene (reference sequence). This CDR3 contains 21 residues. Germline trimming cut 7 bases from V and 1 base from J; bases unmatched to any gene: 23. The CDR3 loop is CASNRHRGQGPESWSYNEQFF. In DNA, the CDR3 is TGTGCCAGCAATCGCCATCGGGGACAGGGTCCAGAAAGTTGGTCCTACAATGAGCAGTTCTTC.

This chain joins TRBV7-8 and TRBJ2-7; D not resolved. The CDR3 loop spans 15 amino acids. V lost 0 bases and J lost 0, with 9 bases in between. Looked up from germline, CDR1 is SGHVS and CDR2 is FQNEAQ. The CDR3 reads CASSLARGSSYEQYF. The CDR3 region has the DNA TGTGCCAGCAGCTTAGCCCGCGGCAGCTCCTACGAGCAGTACTTC.

On this clonotype itself: A much bigger clone sits one base away, suggesting this may be a read error. The chain links TRBV18 to TRBJ2-5, with D hard to call. V was pared by 3 bases and J by 0 bases, with 11 bases between. Germline assignment: CDR1 KGHSH and CDR2 LQKENI. CDR3 size: 15 residues. CDR3 DNA: TGTGCCAGCTCACCCCGGATCAAGGACCAAGAGACCCAGTACTTC. Its protein is CASSPRIKDQETQYF.

This clonotype was counted between two and nine times. The chain recombines TRBV7-9 with TRBJ2-2; D gene unclear. The CDR3 covers 13 residues. The V gene's germline CDR1 is SEHNR and CDR2 FQNEAQ (reference sequence). Trimming removed 10 bases from V and 1 base from J, with 10 bases in between. The CDR3 region has the DNA TGTGCCATCCCGGGCCGGAACACCGGGGAGCTGTTTTTT. The encoded protein is CAIPGRNTGELFF. The full variable domain, with the rest looked up from reference TRBV7-9 and TRBJ2-2, is DTGVSQNPRHKITKRGQNVTFRCDPISEHNRLYWYRQTLGQGPEFLTYFQNEAQLEKSRLLSDRFSAERPKGSFSTLEIQRTEQGDSAMYLCAIPGRNTGELFFGEGSRLTVL.